The source of this T cell receptor beta chain is a study of beta chain features in type 1 diabetes. Findings of the study overall: Whether TCRB rearrangement is influenced by HLA type was left unresolved in this analysis.

This clone occurred a few times. The antigen is undetermined. What was sequenced were expressed TCRB transcripts, since all of the isolated RNA had been reverse transcribed. Clones were sequenced by immunoSEQ multiplex PCR, and TCRdb holds only the in-frame ones, with some missing. The profile shows about 360,000 clones, around an eighth of them singletons. The sample taken for sequencing was naive CD4+ T cells from blood. This TCR came from a man younger than 35 in good health.

The CDR3 protein is CASSPGTGDNQPQHF. The CDR3, as DNA: TGTGCCAGCAGCCCTGGGACAGGGGACAATCAGCCCCAGCATTTT. J is TRBJ1-5 and V is TRBV5-4; 10 bases are shared with TRBD1. Germline V gene lookup returns CDR1 SGHNT and CDR2 YYREEE (reference sequence). The CDR3 runs 15 residues. V lost 4 bases, J lost 3 bases, and 4 bases stayed unmatched.